This T cell receptor beta chain emerged from a study of blood T cell repertoires in COVID-19. Looking at the study overall: COVID-19 samples from acute and convalescent phases originated in the United States, Italy and Spain. PBMCs, B-cell-depleted T cells, or T cells provided the cDNA or gDNA that made up the material.

This clone was seen a handful of times. Study processing details: Amplification with reference gene primers provided the estimates of nucleated cell counts. The method was immunoSEQ multiplex PCR; TCRdb's version includes in-frame clones alone and lacks a portion of them. The V and J calls and clone size come from that table; D and trimming were worked out from the DNA. The data contain roughly 150,000 clones, roughly 84% of them singletons. In germline, CDR1 is DFQATT, CDR2 SNEGSKA (reference sequence). Trimming removed 3 bases at V and 5 bases at J, with 11 bases between. The CDR3 spans 12 residues. Seattle patients were enrolled while actively infected and followed longitudinally.

Sequenced sample: peripheral blood. This TCR was sampled from a man at least 80 years old with COVID-19, enrolled during active disease. V is TRBV20-1 and J is TRBJ2-7; maybe TRBD2 (6 bases). CDR3 amino acids: CSASGGGHEQYF. CDR3 sequence (DNA): TGCAGTGCTAGTGGGGGAGGCCACGAGCAGTACTTC.